This T cell receptor (beta chain) appears in the sequencing data of a study of cytomegalovirus exposure and HLA in healthy donors. Among the donors, all were healthy bone marrow donors. Study outcomes and limitations: Common viral pathogens seemed to be connected with several of the most significant clusters, according to a later analysis.

PCR used 60 Vbeta primers and 13 Jbeta primers. The repertoire was sequenced with immunoSEQ multiplex PCR; TCRdb's copy has only in-frame clones and lacks some. Of 100,000 to 150,000 clones in the sample, about 70% are singletons; the top ten hold under 15%. The germline V gene encodes CDR1 SEHNR and CDR2 FQNEAQ (reference sequence). The CDR3 has 16 residues. Trimming took off 5 bases at V and 8 bases at J, with 22 bases between the two ends. To note about this clone: Antigen specificity is unknown.

The receptor comes from a woman aged 60-75 years in good health and CMV-seropositive. The sequencing input was PBMCs. The chain links TRBV7-9 to TRBJ2-1; D possibly corresponds to TRBD2 (5 bases). CDR3 DNA: TGTGCCAGCAGCCCGAACTTTCAGGCGGGTCGCTATGAGCAGTTCTTC. As protein: CASSPNFQAGRYEQFF.